Listed here are 21 T cell receptor beta chains from one sample, sequenced in a study of blood T cells in healthy people across ages. Through a sample-barcoded 5' primer and a J-beta primer mix, a second PCR was run for about 7 to 12 cycles. Via MiXCR, TCRdb re-called the 5' RACE reads, giving one row per CDR3 protein. The sample has under 800,000 distinct CDR3 sequences, around 20% seen once. The sequenced sample was blood. The receptors shown here come from a man between 65 and 85 years old in good health.

This clonotype was seen a handful of times. The CDR3 nucleotides are TGTGCCAGCAGTGGTCTCAGGGGTGCCTCGGAGACCCAGTACTTC. Protein product: CASSGLRGASETQYF. The rearrangement joins TRBV25-1 to TRBJ2-5, with D possibly matching TRBD1 (6 bases). Germline CDR1 is MGHDK and CDR2 is SYGVNS. The ends were cut back, 4 bases at V and 5 bases at J, with 17 bases in the middle. The CDR3 has 15 amino acids.

The chain has TRBV6-6 and TRBJ2-7, with 9 bases fitting TRBD1. The germline CDR1 and CDR2 sequences are MNHNY and SVGAGI (reference sequence). This CDR3 has 16 residues. The V gene end was trimmed by 5 bases and the J gene end by 5 bases; junction bases not matched to a gene: 13. For the CDR3, the DNA is TGTGCCAGCAGTCACACCCCGGGACAGGGTCCTGACGAGCAGTACTTC. Translation gives CASSHTPGQGPDEQYF.

DNA for the CDR3: TGTGCCAGCAGCGTAGAAGGGGCCTATGGCTACACCTTC. Residues: CASSVEGAYGYTF. This sequence joins TRBV9 and TRBJ1-2, with D maybe TRBD1 (5 bases). Germline loops: CDR1 SGDLS, CDR2 YYNGEE. The ends were cut back, 0 bases at V and 4 bases at J, with 7 bases in the middle. The CDR3 is 13 residues long.

This clonotype was seen many times. An end of the junction differs from the germline gene, which may be a read error. The chain uses TRBV5-1 and TRBJ2-1, with 7 positions matching TRBD1. Germline CDR1 SGHRS, CDR2 YFSETQ. The CDR3 length is 14 residues. The CDR3 protein is CASSEGQSYNEQFF. DNA for the CDR3: TGTGCCAGCAGTGAGGGACAGTCCTACAATGAGCAGTTCTTC.

This clonotype has ten or more counts. The J gene is TRBJ2-5, the V gene TRBV29-1, with a possible D match to TRBD1 (6 bases). Germline-derived CDR1 and CDR2 are SQVTM and ANQGSEA. This CDR3 contains 14 residues. V was pared by 7 bases and J by 1 base, with 16 bases between. CDR3 sequence: CSARTVSIQETQYF. CDR3 coding DNA: TGCAGCGCCCGGACAGTGTCCATCCAAGAGACCCAGTACTTC.

The rearrangement joins TRBV14 to TRBJ2-3; no definite D call. The CDR3 contains 16 residues. V lost 1 base and J 2 bases, leaving 13 bases between the germline ends. Per germline, CDR1 SGHDN and CDR2 FVKESK. The CDR3 loop is CASSQGILPITDTQYF. The CDR3 DNA reads as TGTGCCAGCAGCCAAGGGATCTTACCCATCACAGATACGCAGTATTTT. The variable domain in full, completed from reference TRBV14 and TRBJ2-3, reads EAGVTQFPSHSVIEKGQTVTLRCDPISGHDNLYWYRRVMGKEIKFLLHFVKESKQDESGMPNNRFLAERTGGTYSTLKVQPAELEDSGVYFCASSQGILPITDTQYFGPGTRLTVL.

This clonotype was seen a handful of times. The chain links TRBV7-2 to TRBJ2-5; D not certain. Near its end, the DNA agrees better with TRBJ2-7, so the J call may be wrong. CDR1 and CDR2 from the germline V gene are SGHTA and FQGNSA. The CDR3 totals 13 residues. The CDR3 sequence: CASSPMGRYEQYF. The CDR3 DNA reads TGTGCCAGCAGTCCCATGGGCAGGTACGAGCAGTACTTC.

The DNA for the CDR3 is TGTGCCAGCAGCTTAGCGCATCGGGGGGCGGAGACCCAGTACTTC. It is translated as CASSLAHRGAETQYF. The chain is built from TRBV7-9 and TRBJ2-5, with D possibly matching TRBD2 (7 bases). Germline lookup yields CDR1 SEHNR and CDR2 FQNEAQ (reference sequence). Deletions cut 0 bases from V and 5 bases from J, with 13 bases between. There are 15 residues in the CDR3.

This clonotype was observed at least ten times. As DNA, the CDR3 is TGTGCCAGCAGTGAAACAGGGAACGATGAGCAGTTCTTC. This sequence encodes CASSETGNDEQFF. The chain employs TRBV6-1 and TRBJ2-1; TRBD1 is a possible D gene (6 bases). CDR3 length equals 13 residues. Germline-derived CDR1 and CDR2 are MNHNS and SASEGT. V shed 2 bases and J shed 8 bases, with 10 bases lying between them.

This chain joins TRBV3-1 and TRBJ2-5; the D gene is possibly TRBD2 (5 bases). With the DNA end fitting TRBJ2-1 better, the J assignment may be wrong. Germline loops: CDR1 LGHDT, CDR2 YNNKEL (reference sequence). The CDR3 sequence is 19 residues long. CDR3 in amino acids: CASSQGLMMPSPRYNEQFF. CDR3 bases: TGTGCCAGCAGCCAAGGACTAATGATGCCCTCCCCCCGGTACAATGAGCAGTTCTTC.

The table lists this clonotype with a few counts. The rearrangement links TRBV27 to TRBJ1-1; D may be TRBD1 (5 bases). Germline values: CDR1 MNHEY, CDR2 SMNVEV (reference sequence). Trimming cost V 2 bases and J 7 bases, with 8 bases left between them. This CDR3 contains 12 residues. The CDR3, as DNA: TGTGCCAGCAGTTTAGCTAGGGGTGAAGCTTTCTTT. This encodes CASSLARGEAFF.

This clonotype was found many times. J is TRBJ2-1 and V is TRBV9, with D tentatively TRBD2 (6 bases). With 0 bases removed from V and 2 bases from J, the gap between germline ends came to 9 bases. In germline, CDR1 is SGDLS, CDR2 YYNGEE. CDR3 length: 15 amino acids. The CDR3 is CASSVVGSTYNEQFF. DNA for the CDR3: TGTGCCAGCAGCGTAGTCGGGAGTACCTACAATGAGCAGTTCTTC.

This clonotype was counted only a few times. The chain is built from TRBV12-3 or TRBV12-4 and TRBJ2-3, with TRBD2 matching over 13 bases. The CDR3 consists of 19 residues. Trimming took 5 bases from V and 8 from J; bases not matched to a gene: 19. The DNA for the CDR3 is TGTGCCAGCAGTCCCCGAGGGACTAGCGGGGCGTCGGGCAAGAGTACGCAGTATTTT. It encodes CASSPRGTSGASGKSTQYF.

This clonotype turned up a few times. This rearrangement joins TRBV18 to TRBJ2-1; D is tentatively TRBD1 or TRBD2 (7 bases each). The CDR3 totals 17 residues. V was cut by 0 bases and J by 1 base, with 13 bases left in between. Germline V gives CDR1 KGHSH, CDR2 LQKENI. The CDR3 sequence: CASSPPGGGLSYNEQFF. The CDR3 region has the DNA TGTGCCAGCTCACCACCGGGAGGGGGCTTGTCCTACAATGAGCAGTTCTTC.

The chain is built from TRBV7-9 and TRBJ1-2, with TRBD1 as a possible D gene (5 bases). The CDR3 totals 14 residues. V lost 0 bases, J lost 8 bases, and 13 bases lay in between. Per the germline V gene, CDR1 is SEHNR and CDR2 is FQNEAQ (reference sequence). The DNA for the CDR3 is TGTGCCAGCAGCTTAGCCGGGGCCACTAAAGGCTACACCTTC. This codes for CASSLAGATKGYTF.

This clonotype was observed a handful of times. The chain has TRBV23-1 and TRBJ2-7, with TRBD1 matching 8 bases. TRBV23-1 is identified as an open reading frame with a role that is uncertain. CDR3 length equals 15 residues. The V and J ends lost 7 bases and 6 bases, in that order; junction bases with no gene match: 14. The chain's CDR3 is CASISPWQGACEQYF. The DNA for the CDR3 is TGCGCCAGCATTTCACCCTGGCAGGGGGCATGCGAGCAGTACTTC.

This chain links TRBV20-1 with TRBJ2-3; D is ambiguous. The ends were cut back, 2 bases at V and 6 bases at J, with 15 bases in the middle. The CDR3 is 14 residues long. Germline V lookup: CDR1 DFQATT, CDR2 SNEGSKA (reference sequence). The CDR3 region has the DNA TGCAGTGCTAGATCCGACCCCAGATTGGATACGCAGTATTTT. Translated, it gives CSARSDPRLDTQYF.

This clonotype appeared a few times. V gene TRBV5-1 combines with J gene TRBJ1-1, with 11 bases lining up with TRBD1. The CDR3 sequence is 15 residues long. Losses at the gene ends were 0 bases for V and 7 bases for J; bases not matched to a gene: 5. Germline lookup yields CDR1 SGHRS and CDR2 YFSETQ. CDR3 residues: CASSLVGQGANEAFF. The CDR3 DNA is TGCGCCAGCAGCTTGGTAGGACAGGGGGCGAATGAAGCTTTCTTT.

The chain recombines TRBV14 with TRBJ2-5, with 10 bases matching TRBD2. After removal of 1 base from V and 5 bases from J, the junction contained 10 bases not matched to a gene. The CDR3 contains 17 residues. CDR1 and CDR2 from the germline V gene are SGHDN and FVKESK. The CDR3 here is CASSQGWTLAGMETQYF. CDR3 DNA sequence: TGTGCCAGCAGCCAAGGTTGGACACTAGCGGGGATGGAGACCCAGTACTTC.

In this sample, this clonotype turned up a few times. The rearrangement uses TRBV20-1 and TRBJ1-1; a possible D gene is TRBD1 (6 bases). The germline CDR1 and CDR2 sequences are DFQATT and SNEGSKA (reference sequence). Deletions cut 5 bases from V and 10 bases from J, with 17 bases between. The CDR3 contains 12 residues. The CDR3 protein is CSAVDRTRGAFF. In nucleotides, the CDR3 is TGCAGTGCTGTCGACAGGACTAGGGGAGCTTTCTTT.

This clonotype has only a few counts. The gene calls are TRBV5-1 and TRBJ2-5; the match to TRBD2 covers 10 bases. Germline V gene lookup returns CDR1 SGHRS and CDR2 YFSETQ. The CDR3 length is 16 residues. J lost 4 bases, V lost 4 bases, and 10 bases had no gene match. CDR3 in DNA: TGCGCCAGCAGCCCGCTAGCGGGAGTACCCTCAGAGACCCAGTACTTC. Translated, it gives CASSPLAGVPSETQYF.